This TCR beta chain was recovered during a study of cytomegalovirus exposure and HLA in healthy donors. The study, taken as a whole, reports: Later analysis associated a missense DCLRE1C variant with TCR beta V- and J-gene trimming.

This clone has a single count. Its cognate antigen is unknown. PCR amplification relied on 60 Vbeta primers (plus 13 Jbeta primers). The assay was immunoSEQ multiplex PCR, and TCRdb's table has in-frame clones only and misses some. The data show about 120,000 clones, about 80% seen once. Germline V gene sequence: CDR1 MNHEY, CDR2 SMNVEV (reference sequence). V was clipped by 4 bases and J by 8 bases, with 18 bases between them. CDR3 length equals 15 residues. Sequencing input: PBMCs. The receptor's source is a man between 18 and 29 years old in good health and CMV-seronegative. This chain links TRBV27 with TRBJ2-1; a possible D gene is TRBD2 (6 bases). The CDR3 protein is CASSSGLTSLDEQFF. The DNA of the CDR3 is TGTGCCAGCAGTTCCGGACTAACAAGTCTGGATGAGCAGTTCTTC.